Detailed here is one T cell receptor beta chain. Antigen unknown. The CDR3 consists of 15 residues. Germline CDR1 is KGHSH and CDR2 is LQKENI. Trimming removed 0 bases at V and 5 bases at J, with 10 bases between. The data belong to a study of cytomegalovirus exposure and HLA in healthy donors. Study-level results: There was a cluster of highly shared sequence variants that was likely a sequencing artifact. Immune exposure information comprised only CMV serostatus. TCR beta sequences reportedly predicted the HLA-A and HLA-B alleles of most subjects accurately.

Vbeta (60) and Jbeta (13) primers were used in the PCR. The data were produced by immunoSEQ multiplex PCR, yet TCRdb's version contains in-frame clones alone and is incomplete. This sample has 85,000 to 90,000 clones, with around 84% found just once. Unrecorded immune exposure was likely among donors, who were nominally healthy when sampled. The source is a man in his forties in good health and CMV-seropositive. The chain couples TRBV18 to TRBJ1-4, with D possibly matching TRBD1 (6 bases). The sample taken for sequencing was PBMCs. This chain's CDR3 is CASSPPDRPNEKLFF. DNA for the CDR3: TGTGCCAGCTCACCACCGGACAGACCAAATGAAAAACTGTTTTTT.